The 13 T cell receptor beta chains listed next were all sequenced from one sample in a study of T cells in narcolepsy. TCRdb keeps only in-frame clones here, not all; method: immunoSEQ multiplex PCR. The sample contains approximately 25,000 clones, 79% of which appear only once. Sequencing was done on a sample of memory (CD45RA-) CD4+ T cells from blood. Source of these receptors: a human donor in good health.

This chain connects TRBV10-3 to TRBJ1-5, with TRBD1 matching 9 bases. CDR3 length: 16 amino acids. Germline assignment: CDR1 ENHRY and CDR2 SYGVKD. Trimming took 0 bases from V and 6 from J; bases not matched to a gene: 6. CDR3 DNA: TGTGCCATCAGTGAGTCGTTCGGACAGGGGCCTCAGCCCCAGCATTTT. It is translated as CAISESFGQGPQPQHF.

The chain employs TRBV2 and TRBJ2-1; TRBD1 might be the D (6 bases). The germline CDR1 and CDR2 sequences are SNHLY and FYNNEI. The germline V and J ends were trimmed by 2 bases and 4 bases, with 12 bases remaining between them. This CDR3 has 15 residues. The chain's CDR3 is CASSEQGSPYNEQFF. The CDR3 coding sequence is TGTGCCAGCAGTGAACAGGGGAGCCCGTACAATGAGCAGTTCTTC.

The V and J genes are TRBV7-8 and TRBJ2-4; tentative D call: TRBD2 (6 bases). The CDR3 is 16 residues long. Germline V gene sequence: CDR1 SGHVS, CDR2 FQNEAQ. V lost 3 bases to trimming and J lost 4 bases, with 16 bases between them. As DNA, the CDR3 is TGTGCCAGCAGCTTCTACGGGGGTGGGGAGAAAAACATTCAGTACTTC. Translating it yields CASSFYGGGEKNIQYF.

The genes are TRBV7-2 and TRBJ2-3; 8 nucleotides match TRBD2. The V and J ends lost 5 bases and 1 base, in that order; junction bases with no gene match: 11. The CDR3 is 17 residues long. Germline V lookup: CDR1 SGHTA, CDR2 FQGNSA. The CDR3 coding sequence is TGTGCCAGCAGCCCCAGGCTCGGGCGGGGGGGCACAGATACGCAGTATTTT. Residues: CASSPRLGRGGTDTQYF. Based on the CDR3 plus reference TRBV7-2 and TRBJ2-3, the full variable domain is GAGVSQSPSNKVTEKGKDVELRCDPISGHTALYWYRQSLGQGLEFLIYFQGNSAPDKSGLPSDRFSAERTGGSVSTLTIQRTQQEDSAVYLCASSPRLGRGGTDTQYFGPGTRLTVL.

In nucleotides, the CDR3 is TGTGCCAGCAGTGAGCCCGGAGACTACGAGCAGTACTTC. This translates into CASSEPGDYEQYF. V gene TRBV25-1 combines with J gene TRBJ2-7; D is unresolved. CDR1 and CDR2 (germline): MGHDK, SYGVNS. The CDR3 totals 13 residues. V lost 3 bases and J lost 3, with 9 bases in between.

CDR3 residues: CASRHQLNYGYTF. The CDR3 DNA follows: TGTGCCAGTCGTCACCAACTTAACTATGGCTACACCTTC. The V call is TRBV18, the J call TRBJ1-2, with D uncertain. Germline CDR1 is KGHSH and CDR2 is LQKENI. The CDR3 covers 13 residues. The V and J ends lost 9 bases and 1 base respectively, with 12 bases between them.

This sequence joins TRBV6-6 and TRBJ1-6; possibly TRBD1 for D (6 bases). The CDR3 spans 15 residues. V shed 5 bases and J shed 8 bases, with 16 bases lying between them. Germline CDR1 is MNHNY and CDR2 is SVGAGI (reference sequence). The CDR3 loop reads CASSPSQGKHSPLHF. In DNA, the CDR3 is TGTGCCAGCAGTCCCTCTCAGGGGAAGCATTCACCCCTCCACTTT.

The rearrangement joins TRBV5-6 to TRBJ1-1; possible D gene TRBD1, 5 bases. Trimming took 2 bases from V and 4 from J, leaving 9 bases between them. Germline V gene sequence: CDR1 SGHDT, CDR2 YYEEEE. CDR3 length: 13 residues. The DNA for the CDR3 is TGTGCCAGCAGCTTTTACGGGGGCACTGAAGCTTTCTTT. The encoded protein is CASSFYGGTEAFF. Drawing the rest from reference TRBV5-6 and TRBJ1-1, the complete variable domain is DAGVTQSPTHLIKTRGQQVTLRCSPKSGHDTVSWYQQALGQGPQFIFQYYEEEERQRGNFPDRFSGHQFPNYSSELNVNALLLGDSALYLCASSFYGGTEAFFGQGTRLTVV.

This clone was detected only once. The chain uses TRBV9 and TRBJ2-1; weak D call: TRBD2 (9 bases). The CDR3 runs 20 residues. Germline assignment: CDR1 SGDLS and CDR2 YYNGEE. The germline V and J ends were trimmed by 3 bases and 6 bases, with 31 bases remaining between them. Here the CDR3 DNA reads TGTGCCAGCAGCGCCCACACAGGGGGAACCTGGGGCGGGAGGGCCAATGAGCAGTTCTTC. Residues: CASSAHTGGTWGGRANEQFF.

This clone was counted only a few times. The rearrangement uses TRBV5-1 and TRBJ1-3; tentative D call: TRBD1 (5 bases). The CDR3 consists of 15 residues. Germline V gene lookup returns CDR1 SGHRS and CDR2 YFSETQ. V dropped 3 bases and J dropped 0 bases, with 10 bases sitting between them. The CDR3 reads CASSWGGDSGNTIYF. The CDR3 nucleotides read TGCGCCAGCAGCTGGGGAGGGGACTCTGGAAACACCATATATTTT.

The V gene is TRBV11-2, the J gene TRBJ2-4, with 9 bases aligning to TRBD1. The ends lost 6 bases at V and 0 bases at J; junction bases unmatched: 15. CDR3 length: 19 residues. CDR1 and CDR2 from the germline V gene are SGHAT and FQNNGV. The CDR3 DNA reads TGTGCCAGCAGTTATGAGGGACAGGGCTACGGGAGAGCCAAAAACATTCAGTACTTC. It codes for CASSYEGQGYGRAKNIQYF.

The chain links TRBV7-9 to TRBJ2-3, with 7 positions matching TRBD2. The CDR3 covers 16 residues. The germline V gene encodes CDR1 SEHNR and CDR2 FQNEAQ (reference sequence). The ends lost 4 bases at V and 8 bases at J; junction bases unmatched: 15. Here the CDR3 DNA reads TGTGCCAGCAGCTCCCTAGCGGCCAACCGTAGGGGTACGCAGTATTTT. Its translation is CASSSLAANRRGTQYF.

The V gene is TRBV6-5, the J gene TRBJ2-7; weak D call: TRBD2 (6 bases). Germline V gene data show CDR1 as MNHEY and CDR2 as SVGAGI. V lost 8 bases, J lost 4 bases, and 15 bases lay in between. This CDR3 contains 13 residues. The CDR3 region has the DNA TGTGCCAGCCAATTAAGCGGGCTGTACGAGCAGTACTTC. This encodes CASQLSGLYEQYF.